These T cell receptor beta chains were read from a single sample in a study of blood T cell repertoires in COVID-19. TCRdb's copy holds only in-frame clones and misses some; the assay was immunoSEQ multiplex PCR. There are about 330,000 clones in the sample; over 75% occur only once, and roughly 4% lies in the top ten. The sequenced sample was peripheral blood. These receptors were taken from a woman aged 45-65 years with active or convalescent COVID-19. Both conserved end residues are part of each CDR3. Fields, in order: J gene, CDR3 length, V gene, D gene, clone size, CDR3 DNA, CDR3 protein. A D gene is named only where the DNA matches it firmly. Expanded clones get a size class; other rows say once, few or many, or leave the size out.

TRBJ2-1 | 17 | TRBV9 | TRBD2 | NA | TGTGCCAGCAGCGGTGCGGCTACTAGCGGGAGATTCAGTGAGCAGTTCTTC | CASSGAATSGRFSEQFF
TRBJ1-2 | 15 | TRBV5-6 | NA | NA | TGTGCCAGCAGCTCTCGGGGGGCGGGTAACTATGGCTACACCTTC | CASSSRGAGNYGYTF
TRBJ2-1 | 18 | TRBV10-1 | NA | NA | TGCGCCAGCAGTCACCCGCCCAAACAGGTTAGCTCCTACAATGAGCAGTTCTTC | CASSHPPKQVSSYNEQFF
TRBJ1-1 | 13 | TRBV6-5 | NA | NA | TGTGCCAGCAGTTCGGGTGTCTTGGGTGAAGCTTTCTTT | CASSSGVLGEAFF
TRBJ1-2 | 18 | TRBV27 | TRBD1 | NA | TGTGCCAGCAGTCCGAGGCGGGCAGGGGGGATCGTAGGCTATGGCTACACCTTC | CASSPRRAGGIVGYGYTF
TRBJ2-2 | 15 | TRBV4-3 | NA | NA | TGCGCCAGCAGCCAAGAGATAGCGGACACCGGGGAGCTGTTTTTT | CASSQEIADTGELFF
TRBJ2-2 | 15 | TRBV10-3 | TRBD2 | few | TGTGCCATCGGCCTTGGCACTAGCGGGACCGGGGAGCTGTTTTTT | CAIGLGTSGTGELFF
TRBJ1-3 | 17 | TRBV6-2/TRBV6-3 | NA | NA | TGTGCCAGCAGTTACTTCTTAGCCAGCCCCTCTGGAAACACCATATATTTT | CASSYFLASPSGNTIYF
TRBJ2-1 | 12 | TRBV3-1/TRBV3-2 | NA | once | TGTGCCAGCAGCCAGCTCTCAAGAGGGCAGTTCTTC | CASSQLSRGQFF
TRBJ1-2 | 11 | TRBV6-5 | NA | once | TGTGCCCTCCAGTTTAACTATGGCTACACCTTC | CALQFNYGYTF
TRBJ1-1 | 15 | TRBV9 | NA | many | TGTGCCAGCAGCGTAGACGCGTGGGCGACCACTGAAGCTTTCTTT | CASSVDAWATTEAFF
TRBJ2-5 | 15 | TRBV5-1 | NA | NA | TGCGCCAGCAGCTTGTCCGCGGGGCGAGCGGAGACCCAGTACTTC | CASSLSAGRAETQYF
TRBJ2-3 | 16 | TRBV24-1 | NA | NA | TGTGCCACCAGTGATTCCGGGACATATGGGGCAGATACGCAGTATTTT | CATSDSGTYGADTQYF
TRBJ2-7 | 11 | TRBV29-1 | TRBD1 | NA | TGCAGCGTAACAACAGGGGTCGAGCAGTACTTC | CSVTTGVEQYF
TRBJ2-1 | 16 | TRBV28 | TRBD2 | NA | TGTGCCAGCAGTCCCGGGACTAGCGGGAGATGGGTTGAGCAGTTCTTC | CASSPGTSGRWVEQFF
TRBJ1-5 | 21 | TRBV19 | TRBD1 | NA | TGTGCCAGTAGTATAGAATCCCTAATCCGGGACAGGGGGCGAAGCAATCAGCCCCAGCATTTT | CASSIESLIRDRGRSNQPQHF
TRBJ1-5 | 14 | TRBV18 | TRBD1 | NA | TGTGCCAGCTCACCAGGACAGGCGGGGCAGCCCCAGCATTTT | CASSPGQAGQPQHF
TRBJ2-5 | 16 | TRBV9 | TRBD2 | NA | TGTGCCAGCAGCGTAGGAGTAGCGGGGGAGAAAGAGACCCAGTACTTC | CASSVGVAGEKETQYF
TRBJ1-2 | 16 | TRBV6-2/TRBV6-3 | TRBD1 | NA | TGTGCCAGCAGTTACCAAAACCCGGGACAGCTATATGGCTACACCTTC | CASSYQNPGQLYGYTF
TRBJ1-2 | 13 | TRBV5-6 | TRBD1 | NA | TGTGCCAGCAGCTTAGGACAGGGGTCTGGCTACACCTTC | CASSLGQGSGYTF
TRBJ2-1 | 13 | TRBV2 | NA | NA | TGTGCCAGCAGTGGCCAGGGTCCCAATGAGCAGTTCTTC | CASSGQGPNEQFF
TRBJ2-3 | 12 | TRBV3-1/TRBV3-2 | NA | NA | TGTGCCAGCAGCCAAACCAGAGATACGCAGTATTTT | CASSQTRDTQYF
TRBJ1-5 | 14 | TRBV30 | TRBD1 | NA | TGTGCCTGGAGTCGGACAGGGGCTAATCAGCCCCAGCATTTT | CAWSRTGANQPQHF
TRBJ1-1 | 14 | TRBV7-9 | NA | NA | TGTGCCAGCACCTCCCAGGGGTTGAGGACTGAAGCTTTCTTT | CASTSQGLRTEAFF